This is a list of T cell receptor beta chains from one sample in a study of blood T cell repertoires in COVID-19. The table came from immunoSEQ multiplex PCR; TCRdb's copy has only in-frame clones and leaves some out. The sample includes 250,000 to 350,000 clones, around 90% seen only once; the top ten take 2.5% to 3.5%. Sequenced input: peripheral blood. Receptor source: a woman aged 25 to 39 with COVID-19, enrolled during active disease. Each CDR3 is given with its conserved first and last residue. The D gene is left open where the match is weak. Clone size is shown for a subset of rows, as once, few, many or a class of expanded clone.

>.|TRBV5-6|TRBJ1-4|.
CASSLDGGGTNEKLFF
TGTGCCAGCAGCTTGGATGGCGGAGGAACTAATGAAAAACTGTTTTTT
>.|TRBV5-4|TRBJ1-1|TRBD1
CASSPGDRGGMGKFEAFF
TGTGCCAGCAGCCCGGGGGACAGGGGAGGGATGGGGAAGTTTGAAGCTTTCTTT
>.|TRBV6-6|TRBJ2-7|.
CASSTPTGLYEQYF
TGTGCCAGCAGTACCCCGACAGGACTCTACGAGCAGTACTTC
>.|TRBV7-7|TRBJ2-1|TRBD2
CASSPESGRVNEQFF
TGTGCCAGCAGCCCCGAAAGCGGGAGGGTTAATGAGCAGTTCTTC
>.|TRBV4-2|TRBJ1-5|.
CASSPSSGSTGQPQHF
TGTGCCAGCAGTCCATCTTCCGGGAGTACGGGTCAGCCCCAGCATTTT
>.|TRBV7-9|TRBJ1-5|TRBD1
CASSLSGGQANQPQHF
TGTGCCAGCAGCCTCTCGGGCGGACAGGCTAATCAGCCCCAGCATTTT
>.|TRBV19|TRBJ1-4|.
CASSRREANEKLFF
TGTGCCAGTAGTAGGAGGGAGGCTAATGAAAAACTGTTTTTT
>.|TRBV5-4|TRBJ1-3|.
CASSLTGSKSGNTIYF
TGTGCCAGCAGCTTGACCGGGTCGAAGTCTGGAAACACCATATATTTT
>.|TRBV28|TRBJ1-5|TRBD1
CASRPTGGNQPQHF
TGTGCCAGCAGACCGACAGGGGGGAATCAGCCCCAGCATTTT
>once|TRBV7-6|TRBJ2-3|.
CASSLPSTDTQYF
TGTGCCAGCAGCTTACCCTCCACAGATACGCAGTATTTT
>.|TRBV30|TRBJ1-2|.
CALRGILYGYTF
TGTGCCTTACGGGGGATACTCTATGGCTACACCTTC
>.|TRBV9|TRBJ2-1|.
CASSVRGSSYNEQFF
TGTGCCAGCAGCGTAAGAGGGAGCTCCTACAATGAGCAGTTCTTC
>.|TRBV6-6|TRBJ1-5|TRBD1
CASRQGFGNQPQHF
TGTGCCAGCAGACAGGGGTTCGGCAATCAGCCCCAGCATTTT
>.|TRBV24-1|TRBJ1-5|.
CATSPTIPGNSNQPQHF
TGTGCCACCAGTCCAACTATCCCGGGTAATAGCAATCAGCCCCAGCATTTT
>.|TRBV20-1|TRBJ1-2|.
CSAASMGYTF
TGCAGTGCGGCCTCCATGGGCTACACCTTC
>.|TRBV14|TRBJ1-2|.
CASSQQTNYGYTF
TGTGCCAGCAGCCAACAGACTAACTATGGCTACACCTTC
>.|TRBV10-1|TRBJ1-4|.
CASSRTVNEKLFF
TGCGCCAGCAGCCGGACAGTCAATGAAAAACTGTTTTTT
>.|TRBV29-1|TRBJ1-1|TRBD1
CSVRTQGAEAFF
TGCAGCGTTCGGACGCAGGGGGCTGAAGCTTTCTTT
>.|TRBV4-1|TRBJ1-4|TRBD1
CASSQLRQGAGEKLFF
TGCGCCAGCAGCCAACTAAGACAGGGGGCAGGGGAAAAACTGTTTTTT
>few|TRBV6-4|TRBJ2-7|.
CASRDGSSYEQYF
TGTGCCAGCAGGGACGGTAGCTCCTACGAGCAGTACTTC
>.|TRBV6-4|TRBJ2-3|TRBD2
CASSERGLTSGSTDTQYF
TGTGCCAGCAGTGAGAGGGGGTTGACTAGCGGGAGTACAGATACGCAGTATTTT
>.|TRBV6-5|TRBJ2-1|.
CASFHRGSLYNEQFF
TGTGCCAGCTTTCATCGAGGCTCCCTATACAATGAGCAGTTCTTC
>.|TRBV2|TRBJ2-5|.
CASSRGNQETQYF
TGTGCCAGCAGTAGGGGGAACCAAGAGACCCAGTACTTC
>.|TRBV4-1|TRBJ2-2|.
CASSPSGRHTGELFF
TGCGCCAGCAGCCCTAGTGGTAGACACACCGGGGAGCTGTTTTTT
>.|TRBV9|TRBJ1-1|.
CASSGSTGITEAFF
TGTGCCAGCAGCGGGTCAACAGGGATAACTGAAGCTTTCTTT
>.|TRBV7-2|TRBJ1-2|TRBD1
CASTLPGGYGYTF
TGTGCCAGCACCCTGCCAGGGGGCTATGGCTACACCTTC
>.|TRBV6-2/TRBV6-3|TRBJ1-5|.
CASSYSTSNQPQHF
TGTGCCAGCAGTTACTCGACAAGCAATCAGCCCCAGCATTTT
>.|TRBV2|TRBJ1-5|TRBD1
CASRAGTGDNQPQHF
TGTGCCAGCAGAGCCGGGACAGGGGACAATCAGCCCCAGCATTTT
>.|TRBV10-3|TRBJ1-4|.
CAISEGREKLFF
TGTGCCATCAGCGAGGGGAGGGAAAAACTGTTTTTT
>.|TRBV27|TRBJ2-5|.
CASSLSGREQETQYF
TGTGCCAGCAGTTTATCGGGCCGGGAACAAGAGACCCAGTACTTC
>.|TRBV21-1|TRBJ1-6|.
CASSKVGQKNSPLHF
TGTGCCAGCAGCAAAGTGGGGCAGAAAAATTCACCCCTCCACTTT
>.|TRBV27|TRBJ2-7|.
CASSLSVSYEQYF
TGTGCCAGCAGTTTAAGTGTCAGCTACGAGCAGTACTTC
>.|TRBV5-8|TRBJ1-5|TRBD1
CASSKRGQGSNQPQHF
TGTGCCAGCAGCAAACGGGGACAGGGCAGCAATCAGCCCCAGCATTTT
>.|TRBV7-8|TRBJ2-2|TRBD1
CASSLRQGSGELFF
TGTGCCAGCAGCTTACGACAGGGCTCCGGGGAGCTGTTTTTT
>.|TRBV10-3|TRBJ1-2|.
CAISPMTANYGYTF
TGTGCCATCAGTCCTATGACAGCTAACTATGGCTACACCTTC
>.|TRBV7-9|TRBJ1-3|.
CASSLRGGTSGNTIYF
TGTGCCAGCAGCTTGAGGGGGGGAACCTCTGGAAACACCATATATTTT
>.|TRBV2|TRBJ1-6|TRBD1
CASSVESGTGNSPLHF
TGTGCCAGCAGTGTGGAGAGTGGGACAGGGAATTCACCCCTCCACTTT
>.|TRBV19|TRBJ2-3|.
CASSTGQIGADTQYF
TGTGCCAGTAGTACAGGACAGATAGGAGCAGATACGCAGTATTTT
>.|TRBV30|TRBJ2-1|.
CAWSYLAYSNEQFF
TGTGCCTGGAGTTACCTAGCGTATTCTAATGAGCAGTTCTTC
>.|TRBV5-5|TRBJ2-7|.
CASSLVTYLGSSYEQYF
TGTGCCAGCAGCTTGGTGACCTATCTGGGGAGCTCCTACGAGCAGTACTTC
>.|TRBV29-1|TRBJ1-1|TRBD1
CSAGTANTEAFF
TGCAGCGCTGGGACAGCGAACACTGAAGCTTTCTTT
>.|TRBV27|TRBJ2-7|TRBD2
CASSSLAGGEQYF
TGTGCCAGCAGTTCACTAGCGGGAGGCGAGCAGTACTTC
>.|TRBV14|TRBJ2-7|TRBD2
CASSQDRRGRNYEQYF
TGTGCCAGCAGCCAAGATAGGCGCGGGAGGAATTACGAGCAGTACTTC
>once|TRBV27|TRBJ2-6|.
CASSYGSGANVLTF
TGTGCCAGCAGTTACGGCTCTGGGGCCAACGTCCTGACTTTC
>.|TRBV13|TRBJ2-1|TRBD2
CASSLVFLAGTHNEQFF
TGTGCCAGCAGCTTAGTTTTTCTAGCGGGAACCCACAATGAGCAGTTCTTC
>.|TRBV7-2|TRBJ2-2|TRBD2
CASSLGRGGGTGELFF
TGTGCCAGCAGCTTAGGCCGGGGGGGAGGTACCGGGGAGCTGTTTTTT
>.|TRBV9|TRBJ1-2|TRBD1
CASSVDRAYGYTF
TGTGCCAGCAGCGTCGACAGGGCCTATGGCTACACCTTC
>.|TRBV6-4|TRBJ2-2|.
CASSDSYTGELFF
TGTGCCAGCAGTGACTCGTATACCGGGGAGCTGTTTTTT
>.|TRBV7-2|TRBJ2-1|TRBD2
CASSQGGLGLAVYNEQFF
TGTGCCAGCAGCCAAGGGGGGCTGGGACTAGCGGTATACAATGAGCAGTTCTTC
>once|TRBV15|TRBJ1-6|.
CATSLTGVAYNSPLHF
TGTGCCACCAGTCTCACCGGGGTCGCCTATAATTCACCCCTCCACTTT
>few|TRBV3-1/TRBV3-2|TRBJ1-1|.
CASSPSGQPNTEAFF
TGTGCCAGCAGCCCTTCTGGGCAGCCGAACACTGAAGCTTTCTTT
>.|TRBV5-1|TRBJ1-4|.
CASSLDTGYREKLFF
TGCGCCAGCAGCTTGGATACAGGATACAGAGAAAAACTGTTTTTT
>.|TRBV5-1|TRBJ2-3|TRBD1
CASSYGTGGTDTQYF
TGCGCCAGCAGCTACGGGACAGGGGGCACAGATACGCAGTATTTT
>few|TRBV3-1/TRBV3-2|TRBJ1-2|.
CASSASTLLKANYGYTF
TGTGCCAGCAGCGCCTCGACACTGCTCAAAGCTAACTATGGCTACACCTTC
>.|TRBV11-3|TRBJ2-3|.
CASSLGGPTDTQYF
TGTGCCAGCAGCTTGGGAGGCCCCACAGATACGCAGTATTTT
>.|TRBV30|TRBJ2-3|TRBD2
CAWSRLAGATDAQYF
TGTGCCTGGAGTCGGTTAGCGGGAGCGACAGATGCGCAGTATTTT
>.|TRBV19|TRBJ2-2|.
CASLTGELFF
TGTGCCAGCCTAACCGGGGAGCTGTTTTTT
>.|TRBV16|TRBJ2-1|.
CASSQSPLTDEQFF
TGTGCCAGCAGCCAATCTCCGCTAACCGATGAGCAGTTCTTC
>.|TRBV24-1|TRBJ2-7|TRBD1
CATSVATGPYEQYF
TGTGCCACCAGTGTCGCGACAGGGCCCTACGAGCAGTACTTC
>.|TRBV18|TRBJ1-6|TRBD1
CASAIKGTLAGQLNSPLHF
TGTGCCAGCGCCATTAAGGGTACTCTAGCGGGACAGCTTAATTCACCCCTCCACTTT